This T cell receptor (beta chain) was sequenced during a study of T cell repertoires in cytomegalovirus infection. Study-wide context: Signatures in public TCR beta sequences pointed to both CMV infection and matching HLA type.

TCRdb redid the calling of the reads with MiXCR, one entry per CDR3 protein. The table shows 510,000 or so distinct CDR3 sequences, with less than 30% occurring only once. The V gene lost 4 bases and the J gene lost 6 bases, with 10 bases spanning the gap. The CDR3 spans 12 residues. This clonotype came up many times. What it binds is unknown. Study results and limitations: Clonotype analysis showed dominance of the ex vivo response by HLA-C-restricted CMV-specific TCR beta clonotypes. Identification of carriers of CMV plus the relevant HLA was achieved through cumulative public TCR beta family frequency.

The TCR was taken from a human donor in good health (CMV status not recorded). Some clones in this sample may be carry-over from other donors' samples. The rearrangement joins TRBV12-3 or TRBV12-4 to TRBJ2-7; D might be TRBD2 (5 bases). The sample taken for sequencing was PBMCs. The CDR3, as DNA: TGTGCCAGCAGTTACGACTACGGCGAGCAGTACTTC. It encodes CASSYDYGEQYF.